This paragraph covers one TCR beta chain sequence. The antigen remains unidentified. This specimen comes from a study of T cell clones after liver transplantation. Study-wide context: Pre-transplant mixed lymphocyte reactions yielded third-party-reactive TCRbeta sequences as comparators for graft-donor-reactive sequences. Study observations and caveats: In 5 of 8 subjects, circulating graft-donor-reactive CD4 TCRbeta sequences fell significantly after transplant.

Produced via immunoSEQ multiplex PCR; TCRdb's table is partial and in-frame only. The sample records nearly 45,000 clones, 85% to 90% being singletons. The CDR3 is made up of 13 amino acids. The V end was cut by 4 bases, the J end by 11 bases, with 15 bases between. The V gene's germline CDR1 is MNHEY and CDR2 SVGAGI. The receptor was derived from a human patient who received a liver transplant. Among the T cells, some may be from the graft donor. The chain combines TRBV6-5 with TRBJ1-5; D ambiguous. Sequences were derived from CD4+ T cells from blood, sampled 24 months after liver transplant. The CDR3 DNA is TGTGCCAGCAGTTTAGCCGCGAGTAGGGCCCAGCATTTT. It translates to CASSLAASRAQHF.